The rows below give T cell receptor beta chains drawn from one sample of a study of beta chain features in type 1 diabetes. Using immunoSEQ multiplex PCR, the repertoire was profiled, and TCRdb retains in-frame clones only, with some absent. The data hold about 900,000 clones, with about a sixth observed a single time. Sequencing was performed on naive CD4+ T cells from blood. All receptors come from a woman aged 18 to 35 in good health. The CDR3 runs from the conserved cysteine through the conserved F or W. The D gene is left open where the match is weak. Clone size is not always given. Where it is, it says once, few, many or a class for expanded clones.

V gene,D gene,J gene,clone size,CDR3 protein,CDR3 DNA
TRBV15,-,TRBJ2-1,few,CATSTRHNNEQFF,TGTGCCACCAGCACAAGGCATAACAATGAGCAGTTCTTC
TRBV7-8,-,TRBJ2-2,few,CASSLAPGPNTGELFF,TGTGCCAGCAGCTTAGCGCCGGGCCCGAACACCGGGGAGCTGTTTTTT
TRBV21-1,-,TRBJ2-6,-,CASSERDRKSSGANVLTF,TGTGCCAGCAGCGAACGGGACAGAAAATCTTCTGGGGCCAACGTCCTGACTTTC
TRBV28,TRBD1,TRBJ1-2,-,CASSWGQNYGYTF,TGTGCCAGCAGCTGGGGACAGAACTATGGCTACACCTTC
TRBV4-2,-,TRBJ2-3,-,CASSQLRGDTQYF,TGTGCCAGCAGCCAGCTCAGAGGGGATACGCAGTATTTT
TRBV11-2,-,TRBJ2-1,-,CASSLYPSPGNEQFF,TGTGCCAGCAGCTTATATCCCTCGCCGGGCAATGAGCAGTTCTTC
TRBV4-2,-,TRBJ2-7,few,CASSRDTNYEQYF,TGTGCCAGCAGCCGGGACACGAACTACGAGCAGTACTTC
TRBV19,-,TRBJ2-1,-,CASRIGLQKGNEQFF,TGTGCCAGTCGTATTGGGCTCCAGAAAGGAAATGAGCAGTTCTTC
TRBV4-1,-,TRBJ1-5,-,CASSQNLPEPQHF,TGCGCCAGCAGCCAAAATCTCCCCGAGCCCCAGCATTTT
TRBV7-2,TRBD2,TRBJ2-3,few,CASSRASGGIDTQYF,TGTGCCAGCAGCCGTGCTAGCGGAGGTATAGATACGCAGTATTTT